This T cell receptor beta chain was observed in a study of blood T cell repertoires in COVID-19 (dated by TCRdb to the early 2020s). Regarding the study in general: The collaborator samples originated in the United States, Italy and Spain and spanned the acute and convalescent phases of COVID-19. A freely available public database, intended as a resource for researchers studying the immune response to SARS-CoV-2, is where the repertoires were released. The prospective study material was composed of cDNA or gDNA derived from T cells, B-cell-depleted T cells, or PBMCs. Samples were obtained from the ongoing ImmuneRACE study (first 160 participants) and from some 1,200 subjects provided by 6 global collaborators. The sample metadata nearly always contained a de-identified subject ID, COVID-19 status, age in years and sex. Subjects who had been exposed to COVID-19, were actively infected with it, or had recovered from it provided the deeply sampled blood TCRbeta repertoires that made up the dataset. Where available, HLA class I and class II types were obtained from metadata supplied by the sample provider rather than from assay-based typing.

In the case of this clone: No antigen is known for it. Per-nucleotide qualities are absent, and no much larger clonotype sits a single base away.

V ends up 1 base short and J 5 bases short, with an unmatched junction base count of 8. From the germline V gene, CDR1 is KGHSH and CDR2 is LQKENI. From the cysteine up to the phenylalanine, the CDR3 has a length of 16 residues. The DNA shown is the 48-base CDR3, in frame from base 1. The collaborating institutions used their own protocols to collect whole blood in K2EDTA tubes. For TCRbeta analysis, collaborators shipped samples in one of three forms: frozen whole blood, isolated PBMCs, or DNA extracted from either of those sample types. Results the study describes overall, beyond this receptor: The quantity of clinical and demographic metadata differed by source and by participant and was supplied without curation.

TCRbeta CDR3 regions were amplified from genomic DNA using the immunoSEQ Assay, a bias-controlled multiplex PCR. The authors processed their data as follows. The number of nucleated cells in each sample was estimated from the amplification of reference gene primers within the assay. To quantify the absolute abundance of each unique TCRbeta CDR3 rearrangement, sequence reads were collapsed and filtered. For each sample, productive Simpson clonality was calculated as the square root of Simpson's diversity index across productive rearrangements. Drawn from immuneACCESS, this table holds only the in-frame rearrangements with V and J called that TCRdb kept. Clones are partly lost; checked studies trace under half to an unresolved V gene and leave the rest unexplained. V and J calls plus clone size are reproduced from that table; the DNA served to infer D and trimming. The sample table contains about 140,000 clones; only one count was recorded for roughly 88% of them. Under 12% of the sample is taken by the ten largest.

The sample comprised peripheral blood. The receptor's source is a man aged 55 to 69 with active or convalescent COVID-19. The chain employs TRBV18 and TRBJ2-5, and 9 junction bases match TRBD1. CDR3 region: CASSPRALDRGETQYF. The sequenced DNA is TGTGCCAGCTCACCACGTGCCCTTGACAGGGGGGAGACCCAGTACTTC.